The 32 T cell receptor beta chains listed next were all sequenced from one sample in a study of blood T cell repertoires in COVID-19 (dated by TCRdb to the early 2020s). The library was obtained by the immunoSEQ multiplex PCR assay. TCRdb obtained this table from immuneACCESS and retained in-frame rearrangements with V and J assigned. These tables miss some clones; where compared with another copy, unresolved V genes account for less than half of the shortfall, and the remainder is unexplained. Present in this sample are roughly 130,000 clones, 90% of which were seen just once. In total, the top ten clones hold roughly 4.8% of the sample. Material: peripheral blood. These receptors originate from a man aged 55 to 70 with COVID-19, enrolled during active disease.

This sequence joins TRBV11-3 and TRBJ2-2, with 7 bases fitting TRBD2. After removal of 1 base from V and 6 bases from J, the junction contained 11 bases not matched to a gene. The germline CDR1 and CDR2 sequences are SGHNT and YENEEA. CDR3 length: 17 residues. The DNA of the CDR3 is TGTGCCAGCAGCTTAGTTGGCGCGGGAGAGTACTCCGGGGAGCTGTTTTTT. This sequence encodes CASSLVGAGEYSGELFF.

V is TRBV5-1 and J is TRBJ1-1; maybe TRBD1 (5 bases). This CDR3 is 13 amino acids long. From germline, CDR1 is SGHRS and CDR2 YFSETQ. V dropped 0 bases and J dropped 8 bases, with 11 bases sitting between them. The CDR3, as DNA: TGCGCCAGCAGCTTGGGCAGGGCCGAAGAAGCTTTCTTT. Translated: CASSLGRAEEAFF.

This sequence joins TRBV7-2 and TRBJ2-7; D gene uncertain. The V end lost 2 bases, the J end lost 6 bases, and 11 bases lay between the germline ends. CDR3 length: 13 amino acids. In germline, CDR1 is SGHTA, CDR2 FQGNSA. CDR3 loop: CASSLMSLVEQYF. DNA for the CDR3: TGTGCCAGCAGCTTAATGAGCCTAGTCGAGCAGTACTTC. Filled out from reference TRBV7-2 and TRBJ2-7, the complete variable domain reads GAGVSQSPSNKVTEKGKDVELRCDPISGHTALYWYRQSLGQGLEFLIYFQGNSAPDKSGLPSDRFSAERTGGSVSTLTIQRTQQEDSAVYLCASSLMSLVEQYFGPGTRLTVT.

V and J are TRBV2 and TRBJ2-7; possibly TRBD1 for D (6 bases). The CDR3 loop spans 15 amino acids. CDR1 and CDR2 (germline): SNHLY, FYNNEI. V lost 7 bases, J lost 1 base, and 17 bases lay in between. CDR3 DNA: TGTGCCAGCACCCTGACTGGGACATATTCCTACGAGCAGTACTTC. Translated: CASTLTGTYSYEQYF. The full variable domain, completed using reference TRBV2 and TRBJ2-7, is EPEVTQTPSHQVTQMGQEVILRCVPISNHLYFYWYRQILGQKVEFLVSFYNNEISEKSEIFDDQFSVERPDGSNFTLKIRSTKLEDSAMYFCASTLTGTYSYEQYFGPGTRLTVT.

The chain employs TRBV12-5 and TRBJ2-1; a weak D match, TRBD2 (5 bases). Trimming shortened V by 0 bases and J by 4 bases, and 16 bases separated the two germline ends. This CDR3 is 17 amino acids long. The germline V gene has CDR1 LGHNT and CDR2 FRNRAP. The CDR3 nucleotides read TGTGCTAGTGGTTTGGTAATACTAGGCTCCTCATACAATGAGCAGTTCTTC. It specifies CASGLVILGSSYNEQFF.

The V and J genes are TRBV7-2 and TRBJ1-2; 8 bases agree with TRBD1. Per germline, CDR1 SGHTA and CDR2 FQGNSA. The CDR3 has 15 amino acids. The ends lost 4 bases at V and 5 bases at J; junction bases unmatched: 9. The CDR3, as DNA: TGTGCCAGCAGCTCTGTGGACAGGGTCTTGTATGGCTACACCTTC. This encodes CASSSVDRVLYGYTF.

This clone was observed a few times. The CDR3 region is CASSPSGRGTYEQYF. CDR3 in DNA: TGTGCCAGCTCACCGAGCGGGAGAGGGACCTACGAGCAGTACTTC. V and J are TRBV18 and TRBJ2-7, with 8 bases aligning to TRBD2. V lost 3 bases, J lost 2 bases, and 6 bases stayed unmatched. The CDR3 runs 15 residues. Looked up from germline, CDR1 is KGHSH and CDR2 is LQKENI.

The chain joins TRBV4-2 to TRBJ2-1; 7 bases line up with TRBD2. This CDR3 is 16 amino acids long. V shed 0 bases, J shed 6 bases, and the junction held 8 bases outside the gene matches. Germline values: CDR1 LGHNA, CDR2 YNFKEQ. The CDR3: CASSQDGSGQFNEQFF. The CDR3, as DNA: TGTGCCAGCAGCCAAGATGGTAGCGGGCAGTTCAATGAGCAGTTCTTC.

The chain recombines TRBV14 with TRBJ2-1; 9 bases agree with TRBD2. After removal of 5 bases from V and 9 bases from J, the junction contained 5 bases not matched to a gene. CDR1 is SGHDN and CDR2 is FVKESK in the germline V gene. The CDR3 extends over 13 amino acids. CDR3 nucleotide sequence: TGTGCCAGCAGCTACCGACTAGCGGCTGAGCAGTTCTTC. This codes for CASSYRLAAEQFF.

The V call is TRBV6-6, the J call TRBJ1-2; a weak D match, TRBD1 (6 bases). The germline V and J ends were trimmed by 4 bases and 2 bases, with 17 bases remaining between them. The CDR3 spans 16 residues. CDR1 MNHNY and CDR2 SVGAGI come from the germline V gene (reference sequence). The CDR3 region has the DNA TGTGCCAGCAGTTCCCCCCCTACCACAGGGAACTATGGCTACACCTTC. Translated: CASSSPPTTGNYGYTF.

Worth noting for this clone: Different DNA sequences within this sample yield the same CDR3. This chain links TRBV5-1 with TRBJ1-5; possible D gene TRBD1, 6 bases. Germline CDR1 SGHRS, CDR2 YFSETQ. This CDR3 comprises 15 residues. V was shortened by 4 bases and J by 2 bases, with 13 bases between the two germline ends. Written as DNA, the CDR3 is TGCGCCAGCAGCCCTGGGGGGGGCGGCAATCAGCCCCAGCATTTT. Translated, it gives CASSPGGGGNQPQHF.

The rearrangement links TRBV9 to TRBJ1-6; TRBD1 matches at 8 bases. Trimming took 4 bases from V and 10 from J; bases not matched to a gene: 7. Germline V gene sequence: CDR1 SGDLS, CDR2 YYNGEE. This CDR3 comprises 14 residues. DNA of the CDR3: TGTGCCAGCAGCCCGGACAGGGCGAGATCACCCCTCCACTTT. Protein sequence: CASSPDRARSPLHF.

This clone was observed a single time. The chain recombines TRBV25-1 with TRBJ2-1; 13 bases line up with TRBD2. The germline V gene encodes CDR1 MGHDK and CDR2 SYGVNS. The CDR3 sequence is 16 residues long. V trimming: 6 bases; J trimming: 6 bases; junction bases outside the gene matches: 8. The CDR3 here is CASSVPGLAGSNEQFF. CDR3 in DNA: TGTGCCAGCAGCGTACCGGGACTAGCGGGATCCAATGAGCAGTTCTTC.

The CDR3 nucleotides read TGCGCCAGCAGGGTCGACAGGGGGGACATTCAGTACTTC. Its protein is CASRVDRGDIQYF. The chain joins TRBV5-1 to TRBJ2-4, with 9 bases lining up with TRBD1. This CDR3 contains 13 residues. V shed 5 bases, J shed 8 bases, and the junction held 5 bases outside the gene matches. Germline V lookup: CDR1 SGHRS, CDR2 YFSETQ.

This sequence joins TRBV18 and TRBJ2-2; a weak D match, TRBD1 (5 bases). The CDR3 is 13 amino acids. CDR1 is KGHSH, CDR2 LQKENI, per germline. V was clipped by 6 bases and J by 3 bases, with 8 bases between them. The CDR3 DNA reads as TGTGCCAGCTCCCTCAGGGACACCGGGGAGCTGTTTTTT. It codes for CASSLRDTGELFF.

J is TRBJ1-5 and V is TRBV7-2; TRBD1 aligns across 8 bases. Germline CDR1 is SGHTA and CDR2 is FQGNSA. The ends lost 1 base at V and 2 bases at J; junction bases unmatched: 7. CDR3 length equals 17 residues. The CDR3 DNA reads as TGTGCCAGCAGCTTAGGGCAGGGGGCGGGAGGCAATCAGCCCCAGCATTTT. Translation gives CASSLGQGAGGNQPQHF.

The J gene is TRBJ2-1, the V gene TRBV19; 10 nucleotides line up with TRBD1. After removal of 7 bases from V and 6 bases from J, the junction contained 12 bases not matched to a gene. The CDR3 is made up of 16 amino acids. CDR1 LNHDA and CDR2 SQIVND come from the germline V gene (reference sequence). The CDR3 nucleotides are TGTGCCAGTACTCTCGATCCCGGGACAGGGGTCAATGAGCAGTTCTTC. Translation gives CASTLDPGTGVNEQFF.

The rearrangement links TRBV15 to TRBJ1-3; D possibly corresponds to TRBD1 (6 bases). This CDR3 has 15 residues. The germline CDR1 and CDR2 sequences are LNHNV and YYDKDF (reference sequence). The V end lost 7 bases, the J end lost 6 bases, and 19 bases lay between the germline ends. CDR3 DNA: TGTGCCACCAACCCCGGCGGGGGCGGTGAAAACACCATATATTTT. It is translated as CATNPGGGGENTIYF.

The V and J genes are TRBV27 and TRBJ1-1; 7 positions agree with TRBD1. V gave up 6 bases and J gave up 5 bases; unmatched junction bases: 9. The V gene's germline CDR1 is MNHEY and CDR2 SMNVEV (reference sequence). The CDR3 consists of 14 residues. The CDR3 DNA reads as TGTGCCAGCAGACAGGGGTTTTTGTATACTGAAGCTTTCTTT. The encoded protein is CASRQGFLYTEAFF.

This clone was observed a few times. The rearrangement links TRBV5-3 to TRBJ1-6, with D perhaps matching TRBD1 (5 bases). TRBV5-3 is recorded as an ORF, its role being uncertain. Trimming stripped 0 bases from V and 10 bases from J, with 14 bases between. This CDR3 has 15 amino acids. In DNA, the CDR3 is TGTGCCAGAAGCTTGGCAGGGAGGGGAAGGTCACCCCTCCACTTT. The encoded protein is CARSLAGRGRSPLHF.

The J gene is TRBJ2-7, the V gene TRBV2; D might be TRBD1 (6 bases). The germline gives CDR1 SNHLY, CDR2 FYNNEI. This CDR3 spans 14 amino acids. Trimming shortened V by 2 bases and J by 3 bases, and 11 bases separated the two germline ends. This CDR3 reads CASSENRVSYEQYF. The CDR3 coding sequence is TGTGCCAGCAGTGAAAACAGGGTAAGCTACGAGCAGTACTTC.

This clone occurred once. CDR3 region: CSAPTRGGDGYTF. CDR3 sequence (DNA): TGCAGCGCCCCGACGAGGGGGGGGGATGGCTACACCTTC. The V and J genes are TRBV29-1 and TRBJ1-2, with a weak D call TRBD1 (6 bases). V gave up 7 bases and J gave up 6 bases, with 18 bases separating them. From germline, CDR1 is SQVTM and CDR2 ANQGSEA. This CDR3 has 13 residues.

The chain links TRBV28 to TRBJ2-7, with 7 bases aligning to TRBD1. CDR3 size: 15 residues. V lost 1 base and J lost 5; bases outside the gene matches: 8. Germline V CDR1 and CDR2: MDHEN, SYDVKM. The CDR3 protein is CASSLSASTGDEQYF. In nucleotides, the CDR3 is TGTGCCAGCAGTTTATCGGCTAGCACAGGGGACGAGCAGTACTTC.

V usage is TRBV5-1 and J usage is TRBJ2-1, with 9 positions matching TRBD1. Germline assignment: CDR1 SGHRS and CDR2 YFSETQ. This CDR3 spans 15 amino acids. Unmatched junction bases numbered 5, after V lost 3 bases and J lost 4 bases. The CDR3 reads CASSSEGQGYNEQFF. The CDR3 nucleotides are TGCGCCAGCAGCTCGGAGGGACAGGGTTACAATGAGCAGTTCTTC.

The chain is built from TRBV3-1 (or the pseudogene TRBV3-2) and TRBJ1-5; the match to TRBD1 covers 8 bases. The CDR3 length is 15 residues. Germline V gives CDR1 LGHDT, CDR2 YNNKEL (reference sequence). The junction had 4 bases not matched to a gene; V was cut back by 4 bases and J by 2 bases. This CDR3 is CASSRDRTGNQPQHF. The CDR3 DNA is TGTGCCAGCAGCCGGGACAGGACGGGCAATCAGCCCCAGCATTTT.

The chain is built from TRBV7-7 and TRBJ2-7, with 13 bases identical to TRBD2. The CDR3 extends over 14 amino acids. The germline gives CDR1 SSHAT, CDR2 FNYEAQ (reference sequence). Losses at the gene ends were 5 bases for V and 5 bases for J; bases not matched to a gene: 3. Here the CDR3 reads CASSPGTSGNEQYF. The CDR3 DNA is TGTGCCAGCAGCCCTGGGACTAGCGGGAACGAGCAGTACTTC. The variable domain in full, completed from reference TRBV7-7 and TRBJ2-7, reads GAGVSQSPRYKVTKRGQDVTLRCDPISSHATLYWYQQALGQGPEFLTYFNYEAQPDKSGLPSDRFSAERPEGSISTLTIQRTEQRDSAMYRCASSPGTSGNEQYFGPGTRLTVT.

The CDR3 DNA reads as TGTGCCAGCAGCTTGTTAACAGGGATCTCTGGAAACACCATATATTTT. Translating it yields CASSLLTGISGNTIYF. The chain employs TRBV5-6 and TRBJ1-3, with a possible D match to TRBD1 (6 bases). The germline V gene has CDR1 SGHDT and CDR2 YYEEEE. Deletions cut 1 base from V and 0 bases from J, with 11 bases between. The CDR3 extends over 16 amino acids.

The rearrangement joins TRBV30 to TRBJ2-1; D is perhaps TRBD2 (5 bases). Germline lookup yields CDR1 GTSNPN and CDR2 SVGIG (reference sequence). The CDR3 sequence is 17 residues long. V was pared by 4 bases and J by 4 bases, with 23 bases between. The CDR3 nucleotides read TGTGCCTGGACCCCTGCAGGCGGGCTAGCTGTGTACAATGAGCAGTTCTTC. Translating gives CAWTPAGGLAVYNEQFF.

This sequence joins TRBV6-5 and TRBJ2-1, with a tentative D call TRBD1 (5 bases). The CDR3 is made up of 15 amino acids. In germline, CDR1 is MNHEY, CDR2 SVGAGI. Trimming took 6 bases from V and 6 from J, leaving 18 bases between them. The DNA of the CDR3 is TGTGCCAGCAGCTACAGGTTCCAGGGCGGCAATGAGCAGTTCTTC. Amino acid sequence: CASSYRFQGGNEQFF.

The chain is built from TRBV7-2 and TRBJ2-3; D remains ambiguous. V was cut by 5 bases and J by 0 bases, with 9 bases left in between. Germline V gene data show CDR1 as SGHTA and CDR2 as FQGNSA. CDR3 length: 14 residues. The CDR3 nucleotides are TGTGCCAGCAGCCCCCCCCCAAGCACAGATACGCAGTATTTT. Its translation is CASSPPPSTDTQYF.

V and J are TRBV7-9 and TRBJ2-3; 9 nucleotides agree with TRBD2. The CDR3 is 15 residues long. With 1 base clipped from V and 3 bases from J, the junction kept 2 bases outside the gene matches. Germline lookup yields CDR1 SEHNR and CDR2 FQNEAQ (reference sequence). CDR3 residues: CASSLVAGGTDTQYF. As DNA, the CDR3 is TGTGCCAGCAGCTTAGTGGCGGGAGGGACAGATACGCAGTATTTT. The whole variable domain, filled in from reference TRBV7-9 and TRBJ2-3, reads DTGVSQNPRHKITKRGQNVTFRCDPISEHNRLYWYRQTLGQGPEFLTYFQNEAQLEKSRLLSDRFSAERPKGSFSTLEIQRTEQGDSAMYLCASSLVAGGTDTQYFGPGTRLTVL.

This clone occurred once. The rearrangement joins TRBV19 to TRBJ2-6; no firm D call. V was trimmed by 10 bases and J by 0 bases, leaving 7 bases between them. The CDR3 has 13 amino acids. CDR1 LNHDA and CDR2 SQIVND come from the germline V gene (reference sequence). CDR3 in amino acids: CATSGSGANVLTF. The CDR3 bases are TGTGCCACCTCGGGCTCTGGGGCCAACGTCCTGACTTTC.